This record covers a single TCR beta chain. The antigen remains unidentified. The source of the sample is a study of cytomegalovirus exposure and HLA in healthy donors. Overall study findings and caveats: HLA alleles showed associations with 15,000 to 20,000 TCR beta sequences in a later analysis, at a 0.05 false discovery rate.

This CDR3 is built from 12 residues. With 4 bases removed from V and 7 bases from J, the gap between germline ends came to 9 bases. CDR1 is SEHNR, CDR2 FQNEAQ, per germline (reference sequence). PCR involved 60 Vbeta and 13 Jbeta primers. Data came from immunoSEQ multiplex PCR; TCRdb stores just in-frame clones and leaves some out. The table includes over 150,000 clones, around 80% detected once. This TCR was sampled from a man between 40 and 49 years old in good health and CMV-seronegative. Input material: PBMCs. The genes are TRBV7-9 and TRBJ2-3; the D gene is possibly TRBD2 (5 bases). The CDR3 coding sequence is TGTGCCAGCAGCTCTCCGGGAAATACGCAGTATTTT. As protein: CASSSPGNTQYF.